This T cell receptor beta chain comes out of a study of cytomegalovirus exposure and HLA in healthy donors. Study results and caveats: CMV antigen specificity was confirmed in vitro for a few CMV-associated chains. In an earlier analysis, most TCR beta V segments were productive about 87% or about 30% of the time.

Concerning this clone: Its antigen remains unidentified.

Primers included in the PCR were 60 Vbeta and 13 Jbeta primers. Produced via immunoSEQ multiplex PCR; TCRdb's table is partial and in-frame only. The data show over 150,000 clones, 70% to 85% seen once. The sequenced material came from PBMCs. The origin of this receptor is a girl between 2 and 10 years old in good health and CMV-seropositive.

The CDR3 coding sequence is TGTGCCAGCAGTGAGGGGGGGTCTTATGAAAAACTGTTTTTT. It translates to CASSEGGSYEKLFF. The rearrangement joins TRBV6-1 to TRBJ1-4; possibly TRBD1 for D (5 bases). The CDR3 runs 14 residues. CDR1 is MNHNS, CDR2 SASEGT, per germline. Trimming removed 3 bases at V and 6 bases at J, with 11 bases between.